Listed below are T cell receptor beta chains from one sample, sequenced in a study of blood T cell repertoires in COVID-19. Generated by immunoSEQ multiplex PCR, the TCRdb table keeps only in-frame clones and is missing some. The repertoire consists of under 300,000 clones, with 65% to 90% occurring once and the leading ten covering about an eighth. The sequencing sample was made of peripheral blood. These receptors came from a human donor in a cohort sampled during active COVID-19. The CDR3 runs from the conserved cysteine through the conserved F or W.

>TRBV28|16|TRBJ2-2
CASSKGFGQTTGELFF
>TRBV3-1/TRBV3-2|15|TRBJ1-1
CASSLQGAGGTEAFF
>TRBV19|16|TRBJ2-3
CATSPAGLAGADTQYF
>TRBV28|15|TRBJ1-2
CASREPGTGGSGYTF
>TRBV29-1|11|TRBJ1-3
CSVDEGNTIYF
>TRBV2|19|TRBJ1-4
CASSDRDRGTKTTGEKLFF
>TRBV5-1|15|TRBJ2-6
CASNPDGSGANVLTF
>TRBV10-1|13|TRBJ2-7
CASRPRGAYEQYF
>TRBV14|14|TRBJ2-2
CASSRTPGTGELFF
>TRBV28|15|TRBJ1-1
CASSLSAGASTEAFF
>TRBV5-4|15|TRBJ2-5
CASSFRQGAWETQYF
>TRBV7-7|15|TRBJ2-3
CASSLSLAGGDTQYF
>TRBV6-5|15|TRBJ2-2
CASRDRGLAPGELFF
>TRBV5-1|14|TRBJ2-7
CASSGINAGNEQYF
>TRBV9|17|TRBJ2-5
CASSVGLAGVKGETQYF
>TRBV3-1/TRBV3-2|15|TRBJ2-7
CASSPTARSSYEQYF
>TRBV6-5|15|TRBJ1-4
CASSQDKATNEKLFF